This TCR beta chain was sequenced during a study of T cell clonality in common variable immunodeficiency. Study-level results: Shared TCRbeta clones were fewer between CVID subjects than controls. Common variable immunodeficiency TCR beta sequences reportedly had fewer deletions and N-nucleotide insertions. CVID subjects had higher TCRbeta clonality than healthy controls, most marked in about a third.

This clone came up many times. Its specificity is not known. The missing CDR3 end, 3 residues past where the read stops, is filled in from the germline J gene. Produced via immunoSEQ multiplex PCR; TCRdb's table is partial and in-frame only. The table lists 40,000 to 60,000 clones, with no singletons. CDR1 and CDR2 from the germline V gene are DFQATT and SNEGSKA (reference sequence). The CDR3 loop spans 13 amino acids. With 3 bases removed from V and 0 bases from J, the gap between germline ends came to 8 bases. The rearrangement uses TRBV20-1 and TRBJ1-1, with TRBD1 as a possible D gene (5 bases). The source of this sequence is a person aged 18 to 70 in good health. Sequenced material: peripheral blood mononuclear cells. Incomplete CDR3 DNA: TGCAGTGCTAGGGCGACAGTGAACACTGAA. Translating it yields CSARATVNTE. In full, the CDR3 reads CSARATVNTEAFF.